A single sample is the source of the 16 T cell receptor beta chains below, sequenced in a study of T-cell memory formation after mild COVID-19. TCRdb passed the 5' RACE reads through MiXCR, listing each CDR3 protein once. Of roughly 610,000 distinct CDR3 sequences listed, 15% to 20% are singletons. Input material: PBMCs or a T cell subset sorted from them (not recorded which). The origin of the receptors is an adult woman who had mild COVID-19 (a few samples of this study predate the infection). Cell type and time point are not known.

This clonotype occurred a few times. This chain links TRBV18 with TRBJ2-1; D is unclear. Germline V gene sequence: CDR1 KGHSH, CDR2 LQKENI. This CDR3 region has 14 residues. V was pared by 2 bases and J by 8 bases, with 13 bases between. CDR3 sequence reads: CASSPVVGGDEQFF. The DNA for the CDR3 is TGTGCCAGCTCACCAGTCGTAGGCGGCGATGAGCAGTTCTTC.

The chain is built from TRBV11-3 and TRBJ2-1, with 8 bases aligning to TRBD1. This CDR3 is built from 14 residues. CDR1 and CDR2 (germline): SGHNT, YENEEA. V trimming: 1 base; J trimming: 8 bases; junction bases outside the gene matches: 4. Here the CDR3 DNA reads TGTGCCAGCAGCTTAGTGGCAGGGGGCGATGAGCAGTTCTTC. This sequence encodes CASSLVAGGDEQFF. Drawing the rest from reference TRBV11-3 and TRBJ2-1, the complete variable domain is EAGVVQSPRYKIIEKKQPVAFWCNPISGHNTLYWYLQNLGQGPELLIRYENEEAVDDSQLPKDRFSAERLKGVDSTLKIQPAELGDSAVYLCASSLVAGGDEQFFGPGTRLTVL.

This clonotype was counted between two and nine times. The CDR3 reads CASSLPSPQSWRGLAGVYEQFF. The CDR3 DNA is TGTGCCAGCAGTCTGCCATCCCCACAGAGTTGGCGGGGACTAGCGGGAGTATATGAGCAGTTCTTC. J is TRBJ2-1 and V is TRBV27; 14 bases agree with TRBD2. Per germline, CDR1 MNHEY and CDR2 SMNVEV (reference sequence). The V segment lost 5 bases and the J segment 8 bases; nucleotides outside the gene matches: 26. The CDR3 covers 22 residues.

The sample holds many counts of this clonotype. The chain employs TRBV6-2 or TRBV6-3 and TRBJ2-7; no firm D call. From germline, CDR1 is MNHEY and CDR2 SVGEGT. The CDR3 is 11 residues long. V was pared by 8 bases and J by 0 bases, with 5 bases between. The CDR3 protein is CASRFSYEQYF. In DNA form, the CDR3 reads TGTGCCAGCCGTTTCTCCTACGAGCAGTACTTC.

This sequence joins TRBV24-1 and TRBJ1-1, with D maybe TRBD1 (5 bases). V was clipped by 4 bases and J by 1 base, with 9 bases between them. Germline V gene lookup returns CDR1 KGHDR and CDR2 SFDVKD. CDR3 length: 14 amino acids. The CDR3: CATSDRTGNTEAFF. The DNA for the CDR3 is TGTGCCACCAGTGACCGTACAGGGAACACTGAAGCTTTCTTT.

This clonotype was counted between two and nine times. CDR3 amino acids: CASSVEPSSYNEQFF. The DNA for the CDR3 is TGTGCCAGCAGCGTAGAGCCGAGCTCCTACAATGAGCAGTTCTTC. V is TRBV9 and J is TRBJ2-1; D unclear. The CDR3 is 15 amino acids. CDR1 is SGDLS and CDR2 is YYNGEE in the germline V gene. Trimming removed 0 bases from V and 0 bases from J, with 7 bases in between.

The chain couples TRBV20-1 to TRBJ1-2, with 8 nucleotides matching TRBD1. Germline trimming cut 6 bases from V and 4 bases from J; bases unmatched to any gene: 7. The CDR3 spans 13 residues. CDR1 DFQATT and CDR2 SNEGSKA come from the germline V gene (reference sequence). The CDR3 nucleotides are TGCAGTGCCGAGGGACAGGCCACCTATGGCTACACCTTC. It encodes CSAEGQATYGYTF.

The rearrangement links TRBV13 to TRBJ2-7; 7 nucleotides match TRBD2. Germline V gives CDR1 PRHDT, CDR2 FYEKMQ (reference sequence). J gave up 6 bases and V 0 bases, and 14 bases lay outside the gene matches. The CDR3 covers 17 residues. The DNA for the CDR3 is TGTGCCAGCAGCTTAGGACAAGGTAGCGGGCCCCGCAGCGAGCAGTACTTC. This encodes CASSLGQGSGPRSEQYF. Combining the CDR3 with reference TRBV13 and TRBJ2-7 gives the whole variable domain AAGVIQSPRHLIKEKRETATLKCYPIPRHDTVYWYQQGPGQDPQFLISFYEKMQSDKGSIPDRFSAQQFSDYHSELNMSSLELGDSALYFCASSLGQGSGPRSEQYFGPGTRLTVT.

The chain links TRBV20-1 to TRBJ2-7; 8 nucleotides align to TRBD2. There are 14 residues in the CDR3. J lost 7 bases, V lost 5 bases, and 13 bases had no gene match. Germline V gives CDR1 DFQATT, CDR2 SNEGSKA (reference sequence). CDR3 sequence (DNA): TGCAGTGCTCTAGTGGCGGGAGGAAAGGAAGAGCAGTACTTC. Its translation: CSALVAGGKEEQYF.

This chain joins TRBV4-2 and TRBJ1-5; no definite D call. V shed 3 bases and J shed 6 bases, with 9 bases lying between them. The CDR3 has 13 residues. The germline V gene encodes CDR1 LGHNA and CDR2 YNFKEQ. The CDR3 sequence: CASSQWAGQPQHF. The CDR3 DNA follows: TGTGCCAGCAGCCAGTGGGCGGGTCAGCCCCAGCATTTT.

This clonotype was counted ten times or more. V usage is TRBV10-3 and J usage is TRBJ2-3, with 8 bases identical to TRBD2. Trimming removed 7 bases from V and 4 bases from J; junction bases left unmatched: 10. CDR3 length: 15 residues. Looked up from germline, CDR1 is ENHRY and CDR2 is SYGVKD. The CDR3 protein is CAITPSTSEADTQYF. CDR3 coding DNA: TGTGCCATCACTCCGTCGACTAGCGAGGCAGATACGCAGTATTTT.

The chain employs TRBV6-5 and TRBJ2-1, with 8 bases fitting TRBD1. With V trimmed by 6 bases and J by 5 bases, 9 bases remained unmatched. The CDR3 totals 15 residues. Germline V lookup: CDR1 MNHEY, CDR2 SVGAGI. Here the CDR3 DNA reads TGTGCCAGCAGCCCCCAACAGGGGGTCAACAATGAGCAGTTCTTC. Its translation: CASSPQQGVNNEQFF.

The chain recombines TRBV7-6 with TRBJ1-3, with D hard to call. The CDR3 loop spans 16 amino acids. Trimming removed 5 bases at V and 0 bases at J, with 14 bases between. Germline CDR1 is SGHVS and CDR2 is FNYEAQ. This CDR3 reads CASSQMGGSSGNTIYF. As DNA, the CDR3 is TGTGCCAGCAGCCAAATGGGCGGGAGCTCTGGAAACACCATATATTTT.

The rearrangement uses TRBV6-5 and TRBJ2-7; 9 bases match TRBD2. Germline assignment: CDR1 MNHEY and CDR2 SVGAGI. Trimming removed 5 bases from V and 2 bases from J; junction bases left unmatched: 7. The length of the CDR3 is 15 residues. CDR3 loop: CASSILAGPAYEQYF. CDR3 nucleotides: TGTGCCAGCAGTATTCTAGCGGGGCCCGCCTACGAGCAGTACTTC.

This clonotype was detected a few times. The CDR3 nucleotides read TGCAGTTATCAGCGGGGGGATACCTACGAGCAGTACTTC. Encoded protein: CSYQRGDTYEQYF. The chain joins TRBV20-1 to TRBJ2-7, with 9 bases fitting TRBD2. The ends lost 8 bases at V and 2 bases at J; junction bases unmatched: 7. Germline V lookup: CDR1 DFQATT, CDR2 SNEGSKA (reference sequence). There are 13 residues in the CDR3.

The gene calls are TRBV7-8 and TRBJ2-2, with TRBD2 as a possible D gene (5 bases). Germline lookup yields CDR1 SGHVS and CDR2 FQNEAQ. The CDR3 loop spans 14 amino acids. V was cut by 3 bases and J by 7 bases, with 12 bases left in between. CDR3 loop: CASSFRGSSGELFF. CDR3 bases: TGTGCCAGCAGCTTCCGGGGTTCTAGCGGGGAGCTGTTTTTT.